These 30 T cell receptor beta chains originate from one sample sequenced in a study of cytotoxic CD8 clonotypes in ibrutinib-treated CLL. Sequencing was performed with immunoSEQ multiplex PCR; in TCRdb, only in-frame clones are kept and a portion is missing. The sample shows 250,000 to 350,000 clones, less than 85% of them seen only once. The material was PBMCs, obtained at disease progression, from a patient treated with ibrutinib. These receptors came from a human donor with chronic lymphocytic leukemia.

The chain couples TRBV2 to TRBJ2-4; 7 nucleotides align to TRBD1. The CDR3 length is 16 residues. CDR1 is SNHLY, CDR2 FYNNEI, per germline. Unmatched junction bases numbered 11, after V lost 6 bases and J lost 3 bases. CDR3 nucleotides: TGTGCCAGCAGGCCCCGACTTCGGGACAGCAAAAACATTCAGTACTTC. It is translated as CASRPRLRDSKNIQYF.

The chain has TRBV9 and TRBJ1-1; 7 positions agree with TRBD1. This CDR3 is 17 amino acids long. CDR1 is SGDLS, CDR2 YYNGEE, per germline. V shed 5 bases and J 1 base; nucleotides not matched to a gene: 14. CDR3 amino acids: CASSGDRAGTQNTEAFF. The CDR3 region has the DNA TGTGCCAGCAGTGGAGACAGGGCTGGAACTCAGAACACTGAAGCTTTCTTT.

The chain carries TRBV5-6 and TRBJ2-3, with a possible D match to TRBD2 (5 bases). The CDR3 sequence is 13 residues long. The germline V and J ends were trimmed by 4 bases and 1 base, with 7 bases remaining between them. Germline values: CDR1 SGHDT, CDR2 YYEEEE. For the CDR3, the DNA is TGTGCCAGCAGCGCGGGCGGCACAGATACGCAGTATTTT. Protein: CASSAGGTDTQYF.

The chain carries TRBV10-3 and TRBJ1-3; TRBD1 agrees at 11 bases. Germline CDR1 is ENHRY and CDR2 is SYGVKD. V was clipped by 2 bases and J by 0 bases; unmatched bases: 6. The CDR3 runs to 18 residues. The chain's CDR3 is CAISERAGTGGSGNTIYF. CDR3 bases: TGTGCCATCAGTGAGAGGGCCGGGACAGGGGGCTCTGGAAACACCATATATTTT.

The chain couples TRBV6-5 to TRBJ1-3; no reliable D call. The CDR3 consists of 13 residues. Trimming stripped 5 bases from V and 0 bases from J, with 5 bases between. Per germline, CDR1 MNHEY and CDR2 SVGAGI. CDR3: CASSTPSGNTIYF. The CDR3 DNA follows: TGTGCCAGCAGTACCCCCTCTGGAAACACCATATATTTT.

This rearrangement joins TRBV7-2 to TRBJ1-2; maybe TRBD1 (6 bases). The germline V gene encodes CDR1 SGHTA and CDR2 FQGNSA. With 7 bases removed from V and 8 bases from J, the gap between germline ends came to 11 bases. This CDR3 has 11 amino acids. CDR3 in DNA: TGTGCCAGCACCCAGGGGAGAGGCTACACCTTC. Translating gives CASTQGRGYTF.

This chain connects TRBV5-1 to TRBJ1-2; D unresolved. Trimming cost V 2 bases and J 2 bases, with 7 bases left between them. In germline, CDR1 is SGHRS, CDR2 YFSETQ. This CDR3 spans 13 amino acids. The DNA for the CDR3 is TGCGCCAGCAGCTTCGGGAAAAACTATGGCTACACCTTC. It encodes CASSFGKNYGYTF.

This clone was seen a few times. This rearrangement joins TRBV18 to TRBJ1-5; D remains unclear. This CDR3 contains 14 residues. In germline, CDR1 is KGHSH, CDR2 LQKENI. V lost 2 bases and J 5 bases, leaving 10 bases between the germline ends. The CDR3 loop is CASSPSPFDQPQHF. The CDR3 DNA follows: TGTGCCAGCTCACCATCCCCTTTCGATCAGCCCCAGCATTTT.

The V gene is TRBV5-6, the J gene TRBJ2-7; 7 nucleotides agree with TRBD1. The CDR3 extends over 15 amino acids. J lost 1 base, V lost 3 bases, and 7 bases had no gene match. Looked up from germline, CDR1 is SGHDT and CDR2 is YYEEEE. The CDR3: CASSSKGQPSYEQYF. Written as DNA, the CDR3 is TGTGCCAGCAGCTCTAAGGGACAGCCATCCTACGAGCAGTACTTC. Full variable domain (missing parts from reference TRBV5-6 and TRBJ2-7): DAGVTQSPTHLIKTRGQQVTLRCSPKSGHDTVSWYQQALGQGPQFIFQYYEEEERQRGNFPDRFSGHQFPNYSSELNVNALLLGDSALYLCASSSKGQPSYEQYFGPGTRLTVT.

This chain joins TRBV9 and TRBJ2-5; 9 bases agree with TRBD2. Trimming removed 7 bases from V and 7 bases from J; junction bases left unmatched: 11. There are 14 residues in the CDR3. Germline lookup yields CDR1 SGDLS and CDR2 YYNGEE. Written as DNA, the CDR3 is TGTGCCAGCGGAAGCGCTAGCGGGACCGTGACCCAGTACTTC. It codes for CASGSASGTVTQYF.

This clone was counted between two and nine times. CDR3: CASSPPGALSYEQYF. CDR3 DNA sequence: TGTGCCAGCTCACCACCCGGGGCGCTCTCCTACGAGCAGTACTTC. The chain uses TRBV18 and TRBJ2-7; D may match TRBD1 or TRBD2 (5 bases each). This CDR3 comprises 15 residues. V lost 0 bases to trimming and J lost 0 bases, with 9 bases between them. In germline, CDR1 is KGHSH, CDR2 LQKENI.

The rearrangement links TRBV5-4 to TRBJ2-4; 8 bases are a match to TRBD2. V was clipped by 1 base and J by 6 bases; unmatched bases: 9. The CDR3 sequence is 16 residues long. Germline V gives CDR1 SGHNT, CDR2 YYREEE (reference sequence). The CDR3 sequence is CASSLPGLADGNIQYF. The CDR3 nucleotides are TGTGCCAGCAGCTTGCCCGGACTAGCCGATGGAAACATTCAGTACTTC. The whole variable domain, filled in from reference TRBV5-4 and TRBJ2-4, reads ETGVTQSPTHLIKTRGQQVTLRCSSQSGHNTVSWYQQALGQGPQFIFQYYREEENGRGNFPPRFSGLQFPNYSSELNVNALELDDSALYLCASSLPGLADGNIQYFGAGTRLSVL.

The CDR3 bases are TGTGCCAGCAGCCGAGGTGGCAGTCTCTCCTACGAGCAGTACTTC. Translation: CASSRGGSLSYEQYF. V and J are TRBV7-9 and TRBJ2-7, with unresolved D. V dropped 5 bases and J dropped 0 bases, with 14 bases sitting between them. The CDR3 loop spans 15 amino acids. Germline loops: CDR1 SEHNR, CDR2 FQNEAQ (reference sequence).

The genes are TRBV6-6 and TRBJ1-1, with 8 bases aligning to TRBD1. The CDR3 sequence is 16 residues long. Germline V gives CDR1 MNHNY, CDR2 SVGAGI (reference sequence). V lost 2 bases, J lost 0 bases, and 5 bases stayed unmatched. The CDR3 sequence: CASSYGQGGVNTEAFF. The CDR3, as DNA: TGTGCCAGCAGTTACGGACAGGGAGGAGTGAACACTGAAGCTTTCTTT.

The gene calls are TRBV28 and TRBJ2-5, with TRBD1 matching 7 bases. Trimming took 2 bases from V and 1 from J; bases not matched to a gene: 4. CDR3 length: 15 residues. Germline lookup yields CDR1 MDHEN and CDR2 SYDVKM. CDR3 loop: CASSLVDRFQETQYF. CDR3 in DNA: TGTGCCAGCAGTTTAGTGGACAGGTTCCAAGAGACCCAGTACTTC.

This chain uses TRBV4-1 with TRBJ1-2, with 11 positions matching TRBD1. The V segment lost 2 bases and the J segment 8 bases; nucleotides outside the gene matches: 7. CDR1 MGHRA and CDR2 YSYEKL come from the germline V gene. There are 15 residues in the CDR3. This CDR3 reads CASSQSGQGASGYTF. The CDR3 DNA sequence: TGCGCCAGCAGCCAATCCGGACAGGGGGCAAGCGGCTACACCTTC.

The rearrangement links TRBV18 to TRBJ1-4; D gene uncertain. CDR3 length equals 14 residues. V lost 4 bases and J 5 bases, leaving 11 bases between the germline ends. Germline loops: CDR1 KGHSH, CDR2 LQKENI. In DNA, the CDR3 is TGTGCCAGCTCACTACGGGGTCCCAATGAAAAACTGTTTTTT. Residues: CASSLRGPNEKLFF.

The chain carries TRBV18 and TRBJ2-5; D is possibly TRBD2 (6 bases). Germline assignment: CDR1 KGHSH and CDR2 LQKENI. The CDR3 loop spans 14 amino acids. V gave up 2 bases and J gave up 5 bases, with 12 bases separating them. The CDR3 loop reads CASSPAGRGETQYF. CDR3 sequence (DNA): TGTGCCAGCTCACCAGCGGGGCGGGGTGAGACCCAGTACTTC.

The chain is built from TRBV12-5 and TRBJ1-4; perhaps TRBD1 as D (6 bases). Per germline, CDR1 LGHNT and CDR2 FRNRAP. The CDR3 covers 14 residues. Trimming cost V 8 bases and J 3 bases, with 13 bases left between them. The CDR3: CASRGDPANEKLFF. The CDR3, as DNA: TGTGCTAGTAGGGGGGATCCGGCTAATGAAAAACTGTTTTTT.

The V call is TRBV15, the J call TRBJ2-2, with D perhaps being TRBD1 or TRBD2 (5 bases each). Germline assignment: CDR1 LNHNV and CDR2 YYDKDF (reference sequence). This CDR3 has 17 amino acids. Trimming removed 5 bases at V and 3 bases at J, with 19 bases between. The CDR3 DNA reads as TGTGCCACCAGCGGAGGACCGGGACGGCCGGACACCGGGGAGCTGTTTTTT. Its protein product is CATSGGPGRPDTGELFF.

This chain connects TRBV4-1 to TRBJ2-1; 8 nucleotides line up with TRBD2. V gave up 4 bases and J gave up 9 bases; unmatched junction bases: 11. The CDR3 sequence is 15 residues long. Looked up from germline, CDR1 is MGHRA and CDR2 is YSYEKL. CDR3 sequence: CASSLAGLRDAEQFF. CDR3 DNA sequence: TGCGCCAGCAGCCTAGCGGGACTAAGAGATGCTGAGCAGTTCTTC.

This clone was seen a handful of times. The chain recombines TRBV7-6 with TRBJ2-3; D remains unclear. The V and J ends lost 5 bases and 6 bases respectively, with 9 bases between them. The CDR3 is made up of 12 amino acids. The germline V gene encodes CDR1 SGHVS and CDR2 FNYEAQ. The CDR3 DNA is TGTGCCAGCAGCGAGACGGTGGATACGCAGTATTTT. The encoded protein is CASSETVDTQYF.

The chain carries TRBV27 and TRBJ2-2; D perhaps matches TRBD2 (6 bases). This CDR3 is 15 amino acids long. V lost 7 bases, J lost 5 bases, and 17 bases lay in between. Germline lookup yields CDR1 MNHEY and CDR2 SMNVEV (reference sequence). The CDR3 protein is CASTLRDPTTGELFF. In DNA form, the CDR3 reads TGTGCCAGCACCCTGCGGGACCCCACGACCGGGGAGCTGTTTTTT.

The chain is built from TRBV9 and TRBJ2-7; possible D gene TRBD1, 6 bases. The CDR3 has 12 amino acids. From germline, CDR1 is SGDLS and CDR2 YYNGEE. The V and J ends lost 4 bases and 4 bases respectively, with 9 bases between them. Here the CDR3 reads CASSSTGYEQYF. The CDR3 DNA is TGTGCCAGCAGCTCTACAGGGTACGAGCAGTACTTC.

V gene TRBV5-1 combines with J gene TRBJ2-1; D is perhaps TRBD2 (6 bases). The V and J ends lost 0 bases and 7 bases respectively, with 23 bases between them. Germline CDR1 and CDR2: SGHRS and YFSETQ. The length of the CDR3 is 18 residues. The CDR3 region has the DNA TGCGCCAGCAGCTTGGACCGTAGGAGGGCGCCTACCACGAATGAGCAGTTCTTC. As protein: CASSLDRRRAPTTNEQFF.

This clone turned up a few times. The chain employs TRBV5-4 and TRBJ2-2; D call uncertain. Germline CDR1 and CDR2: SGHNT and YYREEE (reference sequence). V was pared by 3 bases and J by 4 bases, with 7 bases between. The CDR3 runs to 13 residues. The CDR3 sequence is CASSSWSTGELFF. CDR3 coding DNA: TGTGCCAGCAGCTCTTGGTCCACCGGGGAGCTGTTTTTT.

The rearrangement joins TRBV7-3 to TRBJ2-5; TRBD2 might be the D (5 bases). The length of the CDR3 is 14 residues. CDR1 is SGHTA, CDR2 FQGTGA, per germline. The V gene lost 2 bases and the J gene lost 5 bases, with 12 bases spanning the gap. Here the CDR3 reads CASSLRSRGETQYF. DNA for the CDR3: TGTGCCAGCAGCTTACGCTCCAGAGGGGAGACCCAGTACTTC. Together with reference TRBV7-3 and TRBJ2-5, the CDR3 gives the full variable domain: GAGVSQTPSNKVTEKGKYVELRCDPISGHTALYWYRQSLGQGPEFLIYFQGTGAADDSGLPNDRFFAVRPEGSVSTLKIQRTERGDSAVYLCASSLRSRGETQYFGPGTRLLVL.

The rearrangement links TRBV6-5 to TRBJ2-4, with unresolved D. The CDR3 contains 12 residues. Germline V gene data show CDR1 as MNHEY and CDR2 as SVGAGI. The V gene lost 10 bases and the J gene lost 2 bases, with 9 bases spanning the gap. CDR3 amino acids: CATGGPKNIQYF. In DNA form, the CDR3 reads TGTGCCACGGGTGGACCCAAAAACATTCAGTACTTC.

The gene calls are TRBV7-2 and TRBJ2-2, with 15 bases matching TRBD2. This CDR3 is built from 17 residues. Germline-derived CDR1 and CDR2 are SGHTA and FQGNSA. The V gene end was trimmed by 5 bases and the J gene end by 6 bases; junction bases not matched to a gene: 7. The CDR3 protein is CASSPAGTSGRSGELFF. CDR3 coding DNA: TGTGCCAGCAGCCCCGCTGGGACTAGCGGGAGGTCCGGGGAGCTGTTTTTT.

The genes are TRBV19 and TRBJ2-2; D may be TRBD2 (6 bases). The CDR3 totals 16 residues. V was pared by 5 bases and J by 1 base, with 14 bases between. The germline gives CDR1 LNHDA, CDR2 SQIVND (reference sequence). As DNA, the CDR3 is TGTGCCAGTAGTCGCTCCGGAGGGCTGAACACCGGGGAGCTGTTTTTT. This sequence encodes CASSRSGGLNTGELFF.